The entry that follows covers one TCR beta chain sequence. This sample stems from a study of preoperative IRX-2 immunotherapy in early breast cancer. The method was immunoSEQ multiplex PCR; TCRdb's version includes in-frame clones alone and lacks a portion of them. This sample has 35,000 to 45,000 clones, with roughly four fifths found just once. V was trimmed by 0 bases and J by 4 bases, leaving 12 bases between them. The CDR3 has 16 residues. Treatment indicated: preoperative locoregional IRX-2 cytokine immunotherapy. Preoperative locoregional IRX-2 cytokine immunotherapy was tested in the phase Ib source study.

The sequenced sample was lymph node tissue, obtained after IRX-2 immunotherapy. The rearrangement links TRBV6-7 to TRBJ1-4, with D possibly matching TRBD1 (5 bases). TRBV6-7 carries the ORF label, with uncertain function. The receptor was derived from a human donor with breast cancer. The chain's CDR3 is CASSYSGDRINEKLFF. CDR3 bases: TGTGCCAGCAGTTACTCGGGGGACCGAATTAATGAAAAACTGTTTTTT.